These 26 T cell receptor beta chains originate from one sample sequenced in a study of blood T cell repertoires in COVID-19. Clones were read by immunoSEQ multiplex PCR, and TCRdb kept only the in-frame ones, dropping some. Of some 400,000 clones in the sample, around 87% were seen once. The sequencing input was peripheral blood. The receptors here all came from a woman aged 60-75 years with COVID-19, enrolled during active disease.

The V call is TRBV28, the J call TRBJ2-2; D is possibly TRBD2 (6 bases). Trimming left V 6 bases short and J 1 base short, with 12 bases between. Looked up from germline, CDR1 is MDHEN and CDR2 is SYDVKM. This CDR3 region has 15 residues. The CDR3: CASSPEEGNTGELFF. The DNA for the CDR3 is TGTGCCAGCAGCCCCGAGGAGGGGAACACCGGGGAGCTGTTTTTT.

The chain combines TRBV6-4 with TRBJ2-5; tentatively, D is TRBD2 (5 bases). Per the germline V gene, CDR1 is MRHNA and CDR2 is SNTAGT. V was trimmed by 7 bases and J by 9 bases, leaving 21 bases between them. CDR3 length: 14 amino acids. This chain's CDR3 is CASISGRGGWPQYF. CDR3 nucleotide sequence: TGTGCCAGCATCTCCGGACGGGGTGGTTGGCCCCAGTACTTC.

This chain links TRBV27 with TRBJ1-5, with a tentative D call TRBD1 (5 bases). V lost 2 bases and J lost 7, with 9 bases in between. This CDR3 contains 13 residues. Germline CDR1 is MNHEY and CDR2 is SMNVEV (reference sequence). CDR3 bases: TGTGCCAGCAGTTTAAGGGGTAGACAGCCCCAGCATTTT. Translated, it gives CASSLRGRQPQHF.

The CDR3 loop reads CASTSEAASYGYTF. CDR3 bases: TGTGCCAGCACATCCGAGGCGGCTAGCTATGGCTACACCTTC. The rearrangement links TRBV2 to TRBJ1-2; D gene uncertain. This CDR3 is 14 amino acids long. Per germline, CDR1 SNHLY and CDR2 FYNNEI. V lost 7 bases, J lost 4 bases, and 16 bases lay in between.

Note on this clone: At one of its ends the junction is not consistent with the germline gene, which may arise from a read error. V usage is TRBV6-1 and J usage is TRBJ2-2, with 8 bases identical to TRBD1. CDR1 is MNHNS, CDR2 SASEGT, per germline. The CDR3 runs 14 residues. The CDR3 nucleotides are TGTGCCAGCAGTGAAGGCCGGGACAGGAGCTCCCTTCCATTT. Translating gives CASSEGRDRSSLPF.

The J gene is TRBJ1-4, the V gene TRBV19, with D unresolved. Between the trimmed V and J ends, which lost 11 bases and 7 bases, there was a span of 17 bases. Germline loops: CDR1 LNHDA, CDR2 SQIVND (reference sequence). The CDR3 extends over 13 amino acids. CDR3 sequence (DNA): TGTGCCCACTCTTGGCCAGGCAGTGAAAAACTGTTTTTT. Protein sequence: CAHSWPGSEKLFF.

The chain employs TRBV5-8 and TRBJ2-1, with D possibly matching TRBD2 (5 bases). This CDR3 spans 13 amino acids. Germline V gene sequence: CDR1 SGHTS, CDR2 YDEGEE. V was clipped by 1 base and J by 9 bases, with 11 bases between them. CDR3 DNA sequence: TGTGCCAGCAGCTTGTTACTAGTACGTGAGCAGTTCTTC. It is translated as CASSLLLVREQFF.

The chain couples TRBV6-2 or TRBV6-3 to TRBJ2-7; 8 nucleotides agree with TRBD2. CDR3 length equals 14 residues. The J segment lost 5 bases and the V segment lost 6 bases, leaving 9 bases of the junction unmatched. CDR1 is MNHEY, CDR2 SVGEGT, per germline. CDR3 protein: CASSRGGLINEQYF. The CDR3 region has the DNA TGTGCCAGCAGCCGCGGGGGGCTAATCAACGAGCAGTACTTC.

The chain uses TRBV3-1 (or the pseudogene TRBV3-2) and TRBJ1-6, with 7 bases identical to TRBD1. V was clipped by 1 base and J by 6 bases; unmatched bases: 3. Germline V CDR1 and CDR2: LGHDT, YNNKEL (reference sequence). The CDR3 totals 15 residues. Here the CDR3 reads CASSQGDRVNSPLHF. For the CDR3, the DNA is TGTGCCAGCAGCCAAGGGGACAGAGTTAATTCACCCCTCCACTTT.

The CDR3 reads CASSPGQINEKLFF. The CDR3, as DNA: TGTGCCAGTAGTCCGGGACAGATTAATGAAAAACTGTTTTTT. The J gene is TRBJ1-4, the V gene TRBV19; 7 bases are a match to TRBD1. V lost 5 bases to trimming and J lost 4 bases; unmatched junction nucleotides: 4. The CDR3 has 14 amino acids. CDR1 LNHDA and CDR2 SQIVND come from the germline V gene (reference sequence).

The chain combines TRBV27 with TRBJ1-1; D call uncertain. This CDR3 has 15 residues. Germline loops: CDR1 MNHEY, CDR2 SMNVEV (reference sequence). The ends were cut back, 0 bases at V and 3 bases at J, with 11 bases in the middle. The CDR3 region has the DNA TGTGCCAGCAGTTTATCCGTCACTAGGGACACTGAAGCTTTCTTT. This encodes CASSLSVTRDTEAFF.

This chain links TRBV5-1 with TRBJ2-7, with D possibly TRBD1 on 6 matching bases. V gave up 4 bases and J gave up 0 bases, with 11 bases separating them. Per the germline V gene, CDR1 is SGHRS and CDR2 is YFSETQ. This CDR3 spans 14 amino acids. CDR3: CASSPGQSSYEQYF. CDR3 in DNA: TGCGCCAGCAGCCCCGGACAGAGCTCCTACGAGCAGTACTTC. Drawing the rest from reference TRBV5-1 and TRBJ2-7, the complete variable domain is KAGVTQTPRYLIKTRGQQVTLSCSPISGHRSVSWYQQTPGQGLQFLFEYFSETQRNKGNFPGRFSGRQFSNSRSEMNVSTLELGDSALYLCASSPGQSSYEQYFGPGTRLTVT.

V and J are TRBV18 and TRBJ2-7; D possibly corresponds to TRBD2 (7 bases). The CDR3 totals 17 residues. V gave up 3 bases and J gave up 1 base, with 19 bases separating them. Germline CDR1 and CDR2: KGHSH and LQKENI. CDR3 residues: CASSPVGEGVNSYEQYF. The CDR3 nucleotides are TGTGCCAGCTCACCTGTTGGGGAGGGGGTTAATTCCTACGAGCAGTACTTC.

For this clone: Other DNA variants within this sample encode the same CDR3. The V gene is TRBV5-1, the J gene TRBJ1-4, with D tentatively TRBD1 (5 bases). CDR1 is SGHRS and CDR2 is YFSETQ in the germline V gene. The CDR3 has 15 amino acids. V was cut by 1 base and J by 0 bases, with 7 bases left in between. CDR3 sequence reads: CASSLTGATNEKLFF. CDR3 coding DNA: TGCGCCAGCAGCTTGACGGGGGCAACTAATGAAAAACTGTTTTTT.

The CDR3 sequence is CASSSRQQGNSPLHF. The CDR3 coding sequence is TGTGCCAGCAGCTCTAGGCAGCAGGGAAATTCACCCCTCCACTTT. The gene calls are TRBV11-2 and TRBJ1-6; tentative D call: TRBD1 (5 bases). CDR1 and CDR2 (germline): SGHAT, FQNNGV. Trimming took off 4 bases at V and 7 bases at J, with 14 bases between the two ends. This CDR3 spans 15 amino acids.

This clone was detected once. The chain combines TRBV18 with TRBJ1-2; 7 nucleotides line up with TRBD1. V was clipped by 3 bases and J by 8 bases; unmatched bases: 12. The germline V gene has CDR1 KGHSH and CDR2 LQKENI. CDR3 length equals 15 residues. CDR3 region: CASSPIEQGTGGYTF. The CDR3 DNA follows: TGTGCCAGCTCACCGATCGAACAGGGGACTGGCGGCTACACCTTC.

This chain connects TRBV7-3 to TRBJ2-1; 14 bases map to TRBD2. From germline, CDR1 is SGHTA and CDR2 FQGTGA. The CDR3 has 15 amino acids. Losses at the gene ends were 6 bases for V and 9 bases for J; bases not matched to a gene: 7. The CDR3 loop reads CASSSGLAGGREQFF. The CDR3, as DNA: TGTGCCAGCAGTAGCGGACTAGCGGGGGGCCGTGAGCAGTTCTTC.

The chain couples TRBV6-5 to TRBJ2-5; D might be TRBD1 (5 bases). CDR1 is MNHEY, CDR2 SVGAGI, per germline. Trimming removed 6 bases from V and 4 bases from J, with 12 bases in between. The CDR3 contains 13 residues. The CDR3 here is CASSRQIRETQYF. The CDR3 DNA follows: TGTGCCAGCAGCAGACAGATTAGAGAGACCCAGTACTTC.

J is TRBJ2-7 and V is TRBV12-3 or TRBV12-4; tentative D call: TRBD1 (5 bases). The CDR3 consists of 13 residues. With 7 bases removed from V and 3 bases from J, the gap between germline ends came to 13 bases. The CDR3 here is CASKKGSFYEQYF. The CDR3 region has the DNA TGTGCCAGCAAAAAGGGGTCTTTCTACGAGCAGTACTTC.

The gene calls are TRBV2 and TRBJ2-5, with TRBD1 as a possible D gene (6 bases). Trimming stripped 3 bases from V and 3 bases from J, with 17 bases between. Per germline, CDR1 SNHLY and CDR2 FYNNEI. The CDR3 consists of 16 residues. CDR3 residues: CASSDAKTGRKETQYF. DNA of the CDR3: TGTGCCAGCAGTGATGCCAAGACAGGACGAAAAGAGACCCAGTACTTC.

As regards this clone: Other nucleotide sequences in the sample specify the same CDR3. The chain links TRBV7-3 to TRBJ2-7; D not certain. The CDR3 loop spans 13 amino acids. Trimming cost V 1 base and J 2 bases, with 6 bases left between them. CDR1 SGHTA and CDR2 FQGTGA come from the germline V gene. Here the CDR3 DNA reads TGTGCCAGCAGCTTAAGTCCTGCCTACGAGCAGTACTTC. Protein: CASSLSPAYEQYF.

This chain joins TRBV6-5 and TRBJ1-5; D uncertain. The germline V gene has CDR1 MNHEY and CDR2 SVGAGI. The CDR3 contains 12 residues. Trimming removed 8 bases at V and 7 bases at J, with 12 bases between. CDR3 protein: CASRGFGQPQHF. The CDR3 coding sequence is TGTGCCAGCCGGGGATTCGGGCAGCCCCAGCATTTT.

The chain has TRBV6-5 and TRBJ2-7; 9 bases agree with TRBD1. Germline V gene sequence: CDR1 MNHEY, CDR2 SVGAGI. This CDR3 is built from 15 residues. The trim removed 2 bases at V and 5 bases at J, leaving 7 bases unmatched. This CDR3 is CASSYTSGTGNEQYF. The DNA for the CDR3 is TGTGCCAGCAGTTACACCTCCGGGACAGGGAACGAGCAGTACTTC.

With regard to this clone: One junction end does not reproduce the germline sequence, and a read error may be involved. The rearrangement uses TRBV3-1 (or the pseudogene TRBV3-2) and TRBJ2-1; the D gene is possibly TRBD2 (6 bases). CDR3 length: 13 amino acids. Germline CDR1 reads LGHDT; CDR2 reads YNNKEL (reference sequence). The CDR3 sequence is CASSTGLYHEQFF. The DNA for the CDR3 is TGTGCCAGCAGCACGGGACTCTACCATGAGCAGTTCTTC.

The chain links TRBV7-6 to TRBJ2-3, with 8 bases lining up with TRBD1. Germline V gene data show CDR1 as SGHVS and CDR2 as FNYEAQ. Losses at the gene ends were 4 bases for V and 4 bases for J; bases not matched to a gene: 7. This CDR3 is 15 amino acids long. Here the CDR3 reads CASSYDRGVADTQYF. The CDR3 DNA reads TGTGCCAGCAGCTACGACAGGGGAGTAGCAGATACGCAGTATTTT. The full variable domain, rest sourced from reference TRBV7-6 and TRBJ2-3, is GAGVSQSPRYKVTKRGQDVALRCDPISGHVSLYWYRQALGQGPEFLTYFNYEAQQDKSGLPNDRFSAERPEGSISTLTIQRTEQRDSAMYRCASSYDRGVADTQYFGPGTRLTVL.

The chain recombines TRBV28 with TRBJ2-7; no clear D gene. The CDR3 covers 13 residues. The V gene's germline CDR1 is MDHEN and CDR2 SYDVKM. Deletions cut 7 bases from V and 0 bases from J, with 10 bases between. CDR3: CASTPPSSYEQYF. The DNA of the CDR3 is TGTGCCAGCACTCCCCCCAGCTCCTACGAGCAGTACTTC.